The T cell receptor (beta chain) under discussion was sequenced for a study of shared clonotypes between healthy human individuals. Whole-study findings and limits: Generally, naive subsets came out with larger estimated richness than memory subsets.

For this clone: Its matching antigen is unknown.

The CDR3 contains 15 residues. Per the germline V gene, CDR1 is SGHKS and CDR2 is YYEKEE (reference sequence). The V end lost 6 bases, the J end lost 1 base, and 16 bases lay between the germline ends. The assay was immunoSEQ multiplex PCR, and TCRdb's table has in-frame clones only and misses some. The sample shows over a million clones, 96% of them seen only once. The clonotype originates from a man in his thirties or forties in good health. The rearrangement links TRBV5-5 to TRBJ2-5, with TRBD1 as a possible D gene (5 bases). Sequenced sample: naive CD4+ T cells sorted from blood. Subset specified: CD45RA+ positively selected. The CDR3 is CASTRPHRTQETQYF. The CDR3 bases are TGTGCCAGCACCCGACCCCACAGGACCCAAGAGACCCAGTACTTC.